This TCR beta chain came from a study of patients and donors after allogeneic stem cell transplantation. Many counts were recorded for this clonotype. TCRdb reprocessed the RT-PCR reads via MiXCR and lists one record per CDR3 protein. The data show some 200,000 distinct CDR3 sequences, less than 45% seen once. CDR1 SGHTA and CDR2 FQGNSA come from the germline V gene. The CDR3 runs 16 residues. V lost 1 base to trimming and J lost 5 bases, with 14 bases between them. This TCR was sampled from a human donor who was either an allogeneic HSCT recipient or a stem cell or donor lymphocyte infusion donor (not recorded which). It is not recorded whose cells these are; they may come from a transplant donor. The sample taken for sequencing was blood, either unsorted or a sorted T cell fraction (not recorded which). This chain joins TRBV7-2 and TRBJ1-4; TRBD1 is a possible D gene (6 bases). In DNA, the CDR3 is TGTGCCAGCAGCTTAGACCCAGGGGCCCCCAATGAAAAACTGTTTTTT. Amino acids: CASSLDPGAPNEKLFF.